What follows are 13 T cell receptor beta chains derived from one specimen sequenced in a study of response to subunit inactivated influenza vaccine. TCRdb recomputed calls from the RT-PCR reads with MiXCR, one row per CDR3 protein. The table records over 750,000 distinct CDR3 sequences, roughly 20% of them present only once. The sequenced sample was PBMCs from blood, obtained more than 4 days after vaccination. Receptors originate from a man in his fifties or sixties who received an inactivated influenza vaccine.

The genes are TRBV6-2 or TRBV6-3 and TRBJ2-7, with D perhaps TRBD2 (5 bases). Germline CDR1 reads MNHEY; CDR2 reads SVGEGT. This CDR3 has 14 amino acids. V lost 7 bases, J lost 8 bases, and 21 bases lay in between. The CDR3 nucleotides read TGTGCCAGCATTTCCGGGAATTTAAAGGCCCAGCAGTACTTC. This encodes CASISGNLKAQQYF.

CDR3 DNA sequence: TGTGCCAGCAGCAAAGTGGGACAGGGTGGCACTGAAGCTTTCTTT. The encoded protein is CASSKVGQGGTEAFF. The chain is built from TRBV21-1 and TRBJ1-1; the table's D gene call, TRBD1, was not cross checked with the DNA. TRBV21-1 is given as a pseudogene. CDR3 length: 15 amino acids.

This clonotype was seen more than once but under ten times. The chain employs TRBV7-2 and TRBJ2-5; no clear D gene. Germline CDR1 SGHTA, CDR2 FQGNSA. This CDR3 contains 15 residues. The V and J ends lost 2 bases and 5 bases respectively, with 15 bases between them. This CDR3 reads CASSLTNQDQETQYF. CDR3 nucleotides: TGTGCCAGCAGCTTAACCAATCAGGATCAGGAGACCCAGTACTTC.

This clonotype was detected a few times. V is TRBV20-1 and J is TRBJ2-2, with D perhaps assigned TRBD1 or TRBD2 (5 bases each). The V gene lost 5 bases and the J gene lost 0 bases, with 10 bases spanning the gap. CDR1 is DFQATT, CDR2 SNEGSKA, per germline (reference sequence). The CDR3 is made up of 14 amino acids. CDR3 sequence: CSASGTANTGELFF. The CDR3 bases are TGCAGTGCTTCCGGGACGGCGAACACCGGGGAGCTGTTTTTT.

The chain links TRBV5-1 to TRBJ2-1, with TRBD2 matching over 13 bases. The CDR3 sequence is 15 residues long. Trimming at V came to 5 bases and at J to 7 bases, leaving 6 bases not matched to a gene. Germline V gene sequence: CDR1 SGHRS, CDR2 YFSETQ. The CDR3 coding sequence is TGCGCCAGCAGGGGGACTAGCGGGATGTTTAATGAGCAGTTCTTC. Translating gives CASRGTSGMFNEQFF.

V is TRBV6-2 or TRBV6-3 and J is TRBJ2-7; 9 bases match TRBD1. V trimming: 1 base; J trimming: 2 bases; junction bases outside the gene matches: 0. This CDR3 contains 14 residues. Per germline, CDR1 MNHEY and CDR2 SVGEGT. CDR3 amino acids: CASSYWDRAYEQYF. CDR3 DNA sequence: TGTGCCAGCAGTTACTGGGACAGGGCCTACGAGCAGTACTTC.

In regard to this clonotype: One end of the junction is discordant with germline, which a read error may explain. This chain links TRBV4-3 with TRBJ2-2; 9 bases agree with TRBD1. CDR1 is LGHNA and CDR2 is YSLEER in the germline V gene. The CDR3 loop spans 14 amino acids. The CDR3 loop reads CASSQGTGTGELFF. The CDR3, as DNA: TGTGCCAGTAGCCAAGGGACAGGGACCGGGGAGCTGTTTTTT.

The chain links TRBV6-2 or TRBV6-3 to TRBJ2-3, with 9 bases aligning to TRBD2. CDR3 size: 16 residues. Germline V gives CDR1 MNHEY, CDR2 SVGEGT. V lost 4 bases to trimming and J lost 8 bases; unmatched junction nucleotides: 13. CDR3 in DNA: TGTGCCAGCAGTTTGGTGCTAGCGGGGCTCTCCGGTACGCAGTATTTT. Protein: CASSLVLAGLSGTQYF.

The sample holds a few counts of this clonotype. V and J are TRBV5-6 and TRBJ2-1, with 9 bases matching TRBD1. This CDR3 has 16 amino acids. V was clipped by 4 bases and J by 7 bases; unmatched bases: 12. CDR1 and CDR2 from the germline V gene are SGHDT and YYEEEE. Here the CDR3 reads CASSQPGQGTLNEQFF. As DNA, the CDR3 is TGTGCCAGCAGCCAGCCGGGACAGGGTACCTTGAATGAGCAGTTCTTC.

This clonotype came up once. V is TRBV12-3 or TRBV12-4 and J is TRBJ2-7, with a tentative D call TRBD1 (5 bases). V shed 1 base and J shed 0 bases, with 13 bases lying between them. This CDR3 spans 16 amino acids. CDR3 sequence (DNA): TGTGCCAGCAGTTTAGGAGACAGCTCAATCTCCTACGAGCAGTACTTC. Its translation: CASSLGDSSISYEQYF.

CDR3 nucleotides: TGTGCCAGCAGTGAATTAGTCGAGCAGTACTTC. Translating gives CASSELVEQYF. The chain recombines TRBV25-1 with TRBJ2-7; D is unclear. With 1 base removed from V and 6 bases from J, the gap between germline ends came to 4 bases. The CDR3 is 11 amino acids. Germline values: CDR1 MGHDK, CDR2 SYGVNS.

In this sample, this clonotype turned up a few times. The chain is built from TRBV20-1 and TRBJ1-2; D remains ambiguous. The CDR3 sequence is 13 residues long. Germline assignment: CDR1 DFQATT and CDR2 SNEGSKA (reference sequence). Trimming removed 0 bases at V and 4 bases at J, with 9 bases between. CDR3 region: CSAREAGTYGYTF. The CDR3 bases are TGCAGTGCTAGAGAGGCAGGCACCTATGGCTACACCTTC.

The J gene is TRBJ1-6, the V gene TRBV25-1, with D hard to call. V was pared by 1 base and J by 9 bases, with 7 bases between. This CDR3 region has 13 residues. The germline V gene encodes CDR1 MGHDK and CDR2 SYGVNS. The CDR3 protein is CASSESGSSPLHF. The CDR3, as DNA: TGTGCCAGCAGTGAATCTGGGAGTTCACCCCTCCACTTT.